This TCR beta chain was captured by sequencing in a study of early T cells in non-severe SARS-CoV-2 infection. This clonotype was picked up many times. Individual cDNA molecules carried attached unique molecular identifiers. TCRdb re-called the 5' RACE reads with MiXCR, one entry per CDR3 protein. This table holds approximately 89,000 distinct CDR3 sequences, around 15% found once. V lost 5 bases and J lost 2, with 9 bases in between. The CDR3 spans 13 residues. Germline-derived CDR1 and CDR2 are SEHNR and FQNEAQ (reference sequence). The TCR originated in an adult who was a healthcare worker with PCR-confirmed SARS-CoV-2 infection or an uninfected control (not recorded which). The sequenced material came from whole blood. The gene calls are TRBV7-9 and TRBJ2-5; D is uncertain. CDR3 loop: CASSGSTQETQYF. The CDR3 nucleotides are TGTGCCAGCAGCGGCAGTACTCAAGAGACCCAGTACTTC.